The 18 T cell receptor beta chains below were found in one sample sequenced in a study of CD8 T cell repertoires and HIV-1 epitope variants. Antigens for these TCRs are unknown. Sequencing used immunoSEQ multiplex PCR; TCRdb keeps in-frame clones, though not all of them. The data contain about 2,500 clones, around 67% of them singletons. Sequences were obtained from cultured CD8+ T cells derived from PBMCs. Receptors were obtained from a male donor with HIV.

With respect to this clone: A read error may account for a junction end that differs from germline. The chain employs TRBV27 and TRBJ2-1; 12 bases map to TRBD2. CDR1 and CDR2 (germline): MNHEY, SMNVEV (reference sequence). This CDR3 has 15 residues. The CDR3 loop is CASTLLAGGPNEQFF. The CDR3 coding sequence is TGTGCCAGCACTTTACTAGCGGGGGGCCCTAATGAGCAGTTCTTC.

The V call is TRBV5-6, the J call TRBJ2-7; TRBD1 aligns across 8 bases. The germline gives CDR1 SGHDT, CDR2 YYEEEE. The CDR3 runs to 19 residues. The ends lost 0 bases at V and 3 bases at J; junction bases unmatched: 17. CDR3 loop: CASSLASEFDRGLIYEQYF. Written as DNA, the CDR3 is TGTGCCAGCAGCTTGGCCAGTGAATTCGACAGGGGACTCATCTACGAGCAGTACTTC.

V usage is TRBV6-5 and J usage is TRBJ2-7; D possibly corresponds to TRBD2 (5 bases). Per germline, CDR1 MNHEY and CDR2 SVGAGI. The CDR3 contains 14 residues. V gave up 3 bases and J gave up 0 bases, with 9 bases separating them. The CDR3 coding sequence is TGTGCCAGCAGTTATCTTCGGGACTCCTACGAGCAGTACTTC. Translating it yields CASSYLRDSYEQYF.

This chain uses TRBV5-1 with TRBJ2-2, with TRBD2 matching over 9 bases. Trimming cost V 6 bases and J 3 bases; bases outside gene matches: 12. The CDR3 loop spans 17 amino acids. The germline V gene encodes CDR1 SGHRS and CDR2 YFSETQ. CDR3 bases: TGCGCCAGCACCCCCCCCGGGCGGGAGGGACACACCGGGGAGCTGTTTTTT. Translation: CASTPPGREGHTGELFF.

The chain links TRBV6-1 to TRBJ1-2; a weak D match, TRBD1 (5 bases). The CDR3 has 13 amino acids. Germline V gene sequence: CDR1 MNHNS, CDR2 SASEGT. The germline V and J ends were trimmed by 0 bases and 8 bases, with 10 bases remaining between them. In DNA, the CDR3 is TGTGCCAGCAGTGAAGCGGGGGAGAGGGGCTACACCTTC. This sequence encodes CASSEAGERGYTF.

The chain employs TRBV6-5 and TRBJ2-1; D possibly corresponds to TRBD2 (5 bases). V shed 0 bases and J shed 2 bases, with 8 bases lying between them. The CDR3 length is 15 residues. From germline, CDR1 is MNHEY and CDR2 SVGAGI. CDR3 bases: TGTGCCAGCAGTTACTCGGGAGTCGCCTACAATGAGCAGTTCTTC. Its translation is CASSYSGVAYNEQFF.

The chain employs TRBV28 and TRBJ1-6; no firm D call. CDR3 length: 12 residues. Germline values: CDR1 MDHEN, CDR2 SYDVKM. Trimming removed 10 bases at V and 7 bases at J, with 11 bases between. The CDR3 region is CATRRLNSPLHF. Here the CDR3 DNA reads TGTGCCACCCGCAGGTTGAATTCACCCCTCCACTTT.

This sequence joins TRBV4-3 and TRBJ2-7, with D maybe TRBD1 (6 bases). CDR1 and CDR2 from the germline V gene are LGHNA and YSLEER. The V gene lost 0 bases and the J gene lost 6 bases, with 12 bases spanning the gap. This CDR3 has 14 amino acids. Here the CDR3 reads CASSQDVGGGEQYF. The CDR3 bases are TGCGCCAGCAGCCAAGATGTTGGGGGCGGCGAGCAGTACTTC.

The chain couples TRBV10-3 to TRBJ2-1; 12 bases agree with TRBD2. CDR3 size: 12 residues. Germline-derived CDR1 and CDR2 are ENHRY and SYGVKD. With V trimmed by 10 bases and J by 6 bases, 1 base remained unmatched. The CDR3 DNA follows: TGTGCCACTAGCGGGGGGGCCAATGAGCAGTTCTTC. It specifies CATSGGANEQFF.

The chain carries TRBV6-5 and TRBJ1-1, with 9 bases matching TRBD1. Germline CDR1 and CDR2: MNHEY and SVGAGI. This CDR3 is 14 amino acids long. Germline trimming cut 4 bases from V and 4 bases from J; bases unmatched to any gene: 4. The CDR3 region has the DNA TGTGCCAGCAGTTGGGGGACAGGGCGCACTGAAGCTTTCTTT. It is translated as CASSWGTGRTEAFF.

The chain is built from TRBV15 and TRBJ1-2; D uncertain. The CDR3 consists of 16 residues. Trimming took off 0 bases at V and 2 bases at J, with 13 bases between the two ends. Germline V gene data show CDR1 as LNHNV and CDR2 as YYDKDF (reference sequence). The CDR3 DNA sequence: TGTGCCACCAGCAGAGATCGGCAGCCAGGAAACTATGGCTACACCTTC. It specifies CATSRDRQPGNYGYTF.

This clone was counted between two and nine times. The J gene is TRBJ1-4, the V gene TRBV27; TRBD1 might be the D (6 bases). CDR3 length: 15 residues. Germline CDR1 is MNHEY and CDR2 is SMNVEV (reference sequence). V lost 5 bases and J lost 6, with 16 bases in between. The CDR3 sequence is CASSPWTDEDEKLFF. The CDR3, as DNA: TGTGCCAGCAGTCCTTGGACAGATGAGGATGAAAAACTGTTTTTT.

This sequence joins TRBV5-1 and TRBJ2-6, with D unresolved. Per germline, CDR1 SGHRS and CDR2 YFSETQ. The V end lost 7 bases, the J end lost 1 base, and 15 bases lay between the germline ends. The CDR3 sequence is 16 residues long. The CDR3, as DNA: TGCGCCAGCCACGGGCAGGATTTGTCTGGGGCCAACGTCCTGACTTTC. Amino acid sequence: CASHGQDLSGANVLTF.

This rearrangement joins TRBV9 to TRBJ1-6, with a weak D call TRBD1 (6 bases). The CDR3 has 14 residues. Germline V lookup: CDR1 SGDLS, CDR2 YYNGEE. Trimming left V 3 bases short and J 10 bases short, with 14 bases between. This CDR3 is CASSEGGGHSPLHF. CDR3 sequence (DNA): TGTGCCAGCAGCGAGGGTGGGGGGCACTCACCCCTCCACTTT.

For this clone: A junction end diverges from the germline sequence, so it may reflect a read error. This chain uses TRBV7-7 with TRBJ2-2; 9 bases are a match to TRBD2. The CDR3 sequence is 17 residues long. Germline V gene data show CDR1 as SSHAT and CDR2 as FNYEAQ (reference sequence). CDR3 sequence: CASSLEAGGPVTGELFF. Here the CDR3 DNA reads TGTGCTAGCAGCTTAGAGGCGGGAGGGCCAGTCACCGGGGAGCTGTTTTTT.

The rearrangement joins TRBV28 to TRBJ2-7; 9 bases align to TRBD1. Looked up from germline, CDR1 is MDHEN and CDR2 is SYDVKM. The CDR3 extends over 15 amino acids. V was clipped by 7 bases and J by 4 bases; unmatched bases: 11. The CDR3 sequence: CASTPGTGIGYEQYF. DNA for the CDR3: TGTGCCAGCACTCCCGGGACAGGGATCGGTTACGAGCAGTACTTC.

The chain joins TRBV19 to TRBJ1-1, with D hard to call. The germline V gene has CDR1 LNHDA and CDR2 SQIVND (reference sequence). Trimming shortened V by 3 bases and J by 1 base, and 6 bases separated the two germline ends. This CDR3 comprises 13 residues. CDR3 sequence: CASSIKKNTEAFF. Written as DNA, the CDR3 is TGTGCCAGTAGTATTAAGAAGAACACTGAAGCTTTCTTT.

The chain recombines TRBV15 with TRBJ1-5; D remains ambiguous. CDR1 is LNHNV, CDR2 YYDKDF, per germline (reference sequence). The germline V and J ends were trimmed by 5 bases and 0 bases, with 8 bases remaining between them. This CDR3 comprises 14 residues. CDR3 residues: CATSSGVSNQPQHF. The CDR3, as DNA: TGTGCCACCAGCTCGGGAGTTAGCAATCAGCCCCAGCATTTT. The complete variable domain, with remaining parts taken from reference TRBV15 and TRBJ1-5, reads DAMVIQNPRYQVTQFGKPVTLSCSQTLNHNVMYWYQQKSSQAPKLLFHYYDKDFNNEADTPDNFQSRRPNTSFCFLDIRSPGLGDTAMYLCATSSGVSNQPQHFGDGTRLSIL.